This T cell receptor beta chain appears in the sequencing data of a study of metastatic and nonmetastatic thyroid tumors. Not a single patient had been given any form of treatment at any point before undergoing thyroid surgery. This clone was picked up a small number of times. Mismatch with germline at one junction end may stem from a read error. TCRdb re-processed the PCR reads through MiXCR. Of about 26,000 clones in the sample, around 24% are singletons; the top ten hold 6%. This CDR3 spans 15 amino acids. Germline CDR1 is MNHNS and CDR2 is SASEGT. The receptor was derived from a female donor with papillary thyroid cancer or a benign thyroid nodule (not recorded which). Some clones in this sample may be carry-over from other donors' samples. The sequenced material came from blood. The chain employs TRBV6-1 and TRBJ1-1, with TRBD1 matching over 11 bases. The CDR3 DNA reads TGTGCCAGCGGGGGACAGGGGGATCAGGAAACTGAAGCTTTATTT. Translating it yields CASGGQGDQETEALF.